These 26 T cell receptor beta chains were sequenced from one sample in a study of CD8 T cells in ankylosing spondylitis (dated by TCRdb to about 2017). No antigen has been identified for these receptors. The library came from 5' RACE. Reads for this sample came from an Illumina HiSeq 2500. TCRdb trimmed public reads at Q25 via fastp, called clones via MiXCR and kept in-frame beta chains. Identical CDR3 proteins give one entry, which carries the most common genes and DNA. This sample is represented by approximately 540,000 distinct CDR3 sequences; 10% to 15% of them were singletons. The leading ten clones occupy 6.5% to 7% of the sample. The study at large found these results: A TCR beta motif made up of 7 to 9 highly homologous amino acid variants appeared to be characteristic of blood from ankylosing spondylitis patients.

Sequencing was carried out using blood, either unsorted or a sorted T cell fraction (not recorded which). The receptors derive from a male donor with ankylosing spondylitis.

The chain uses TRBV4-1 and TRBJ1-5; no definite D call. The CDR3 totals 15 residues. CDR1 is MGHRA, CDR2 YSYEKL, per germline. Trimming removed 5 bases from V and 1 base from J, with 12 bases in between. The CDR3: CASSYNQVSNQPQHF. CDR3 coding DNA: TGCGCCAGCAGCTATAATCAGGTCAGCAATCAGCCCCAGCATTTT.

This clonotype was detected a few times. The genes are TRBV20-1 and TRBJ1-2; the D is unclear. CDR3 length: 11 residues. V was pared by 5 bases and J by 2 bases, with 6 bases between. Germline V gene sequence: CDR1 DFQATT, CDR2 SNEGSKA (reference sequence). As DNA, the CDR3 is TGCAGTGCTCCCGGGAACTATGGCTACACCTTC. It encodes CSAPGNYGYTF.

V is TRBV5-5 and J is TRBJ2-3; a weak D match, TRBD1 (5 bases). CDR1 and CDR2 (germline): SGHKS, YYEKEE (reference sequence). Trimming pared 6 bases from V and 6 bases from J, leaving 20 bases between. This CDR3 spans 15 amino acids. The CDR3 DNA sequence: TGTGCCAGCACCCCCAGGGCCTCCGGTTTGGATACGCAGTATTTT. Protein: CASTPRASGLDTQYF.

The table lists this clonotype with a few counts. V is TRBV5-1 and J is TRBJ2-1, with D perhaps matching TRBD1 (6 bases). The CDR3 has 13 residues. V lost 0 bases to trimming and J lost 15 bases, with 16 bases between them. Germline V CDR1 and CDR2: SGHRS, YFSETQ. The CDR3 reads CASSLERGLQGFF. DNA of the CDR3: TGCGCCAGCAGCTTGGAGAGGGGGTTACAGGGGTTCTTC.

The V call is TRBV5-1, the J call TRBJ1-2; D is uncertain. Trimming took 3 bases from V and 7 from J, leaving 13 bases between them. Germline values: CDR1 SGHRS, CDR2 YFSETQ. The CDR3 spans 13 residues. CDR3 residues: CASSWGLSVGYTF. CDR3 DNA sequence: TGCGCCAGCAGCTGGGGATTATCCGTTGGCTACACCTTC.

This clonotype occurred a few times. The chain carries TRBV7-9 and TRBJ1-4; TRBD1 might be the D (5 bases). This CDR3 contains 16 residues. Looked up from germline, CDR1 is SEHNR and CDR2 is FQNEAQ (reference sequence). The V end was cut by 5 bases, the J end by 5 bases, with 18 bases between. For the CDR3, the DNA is TGTGCCAGCAGCCTTCTGCAGGGAGGGCTGAATGAAAAACTGTTTTTT. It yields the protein CASSLLQGGLNEKLFF.

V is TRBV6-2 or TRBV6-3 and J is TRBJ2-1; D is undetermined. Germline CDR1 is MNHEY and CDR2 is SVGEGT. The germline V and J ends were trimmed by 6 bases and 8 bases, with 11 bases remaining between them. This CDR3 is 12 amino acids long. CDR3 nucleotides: TGTGCCAGCAGCCTATTTTTTTATGAGCAGTTCTTC. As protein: CASSLFFYEQFF.

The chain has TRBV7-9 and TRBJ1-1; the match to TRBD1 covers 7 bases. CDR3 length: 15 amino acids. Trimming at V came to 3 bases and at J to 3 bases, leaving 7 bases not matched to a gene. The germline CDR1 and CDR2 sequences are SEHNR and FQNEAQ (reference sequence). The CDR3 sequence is CASSFEGAEYTEAFF. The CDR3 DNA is TGTGCCAGCAGCTTTGAGGGGGCTGAGTACACTGAAGCTTTCTTT.

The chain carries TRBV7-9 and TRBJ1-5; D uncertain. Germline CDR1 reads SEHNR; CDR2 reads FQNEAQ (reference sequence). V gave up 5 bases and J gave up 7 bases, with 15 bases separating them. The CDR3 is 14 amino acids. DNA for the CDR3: TGTGCCAGCAGCCGCAACCAGGAGGGCCAGCCCCAGCATTTT. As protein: CASSRNQEGQPQHF.

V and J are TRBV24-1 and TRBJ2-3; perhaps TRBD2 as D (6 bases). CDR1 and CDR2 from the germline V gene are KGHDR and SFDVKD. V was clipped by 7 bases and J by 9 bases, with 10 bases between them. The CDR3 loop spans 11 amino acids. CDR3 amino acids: CATRARDTQYF. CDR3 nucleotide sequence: TGTGCCACCAGAGCGCGGGACACGCAGTATTTT.

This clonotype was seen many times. The CDR3 DNA reads as TGTGCCAGCAGCTTGTCGGTAGCGGGAGGCTCGAGGAACATTCAGTACTTC. Its protein is CASSLSVAGGSRNIQYF. This rearrangement joins TRBV5-5 to TRBJ2-4; 10 bases agree with TRBD2. The CDR3 is 17 amino acids. V shed 1 base, J shed 7 bases, and the junction held 11 bases outside the gene matches. The V gene's germline CDR1 is SGHKS and CDR2 YYEKEE (reference sequence).

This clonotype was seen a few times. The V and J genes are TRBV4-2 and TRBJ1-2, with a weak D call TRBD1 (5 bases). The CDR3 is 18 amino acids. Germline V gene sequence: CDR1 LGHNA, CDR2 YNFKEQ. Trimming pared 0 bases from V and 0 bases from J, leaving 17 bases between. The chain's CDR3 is CASSQDTPGLLSNYGYTF. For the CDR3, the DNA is TGTGCCAGCAGCCAAGATACACCGGGACTCCTGTCTAACTATGGCTACACCTTC.

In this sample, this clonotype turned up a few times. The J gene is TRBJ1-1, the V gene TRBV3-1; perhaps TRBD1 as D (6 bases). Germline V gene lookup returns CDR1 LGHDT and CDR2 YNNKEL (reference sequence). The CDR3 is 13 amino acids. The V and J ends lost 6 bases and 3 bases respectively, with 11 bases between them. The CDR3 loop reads CASSRRQDTEAFF. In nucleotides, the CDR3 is TGTGCCAGCAGTCGTAGACAGGACACTGAAGCTTTCTTT.

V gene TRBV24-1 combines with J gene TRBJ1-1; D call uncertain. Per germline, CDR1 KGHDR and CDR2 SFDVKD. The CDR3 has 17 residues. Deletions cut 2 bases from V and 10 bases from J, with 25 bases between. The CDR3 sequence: CATSDSVEGQLPGRAFF. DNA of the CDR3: TGTGCCACCAGTGATTCGGTAGAGGGTCAACTACCCGGACGAGCTTTCTTT.

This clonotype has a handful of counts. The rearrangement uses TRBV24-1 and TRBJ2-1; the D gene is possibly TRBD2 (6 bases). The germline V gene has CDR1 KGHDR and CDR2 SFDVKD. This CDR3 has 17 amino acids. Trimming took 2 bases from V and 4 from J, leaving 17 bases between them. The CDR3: CATSDSPGAGPYNEQFF. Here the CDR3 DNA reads TGTGCCACCAGTGATTCCCCTGGGGCGGGACCATACAATGAGCAGTTCTTC.

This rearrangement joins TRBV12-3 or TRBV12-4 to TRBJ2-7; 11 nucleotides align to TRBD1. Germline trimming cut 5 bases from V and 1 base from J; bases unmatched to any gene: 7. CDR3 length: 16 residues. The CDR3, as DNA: TGTGCCAGCAGTGACTCCGGGACAGGGGGTTCCTACGAGCAGTACTTC. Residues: CASSDSGTGGSYEQYF.

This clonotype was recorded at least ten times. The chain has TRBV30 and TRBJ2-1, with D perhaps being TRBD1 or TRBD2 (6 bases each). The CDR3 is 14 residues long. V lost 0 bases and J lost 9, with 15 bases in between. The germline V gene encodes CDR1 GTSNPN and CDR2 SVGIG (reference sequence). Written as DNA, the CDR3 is TGTGCCTGGAGTGTATGGGGGGCGCGCAGTGAGCAGTTCTTC. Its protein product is CAWSVWGARSEQFF. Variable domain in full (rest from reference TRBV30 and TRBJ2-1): SQTIHQWPATLVQPVGSPLSLECTVEGTSNPNLYWYRQAAGRGLQLLFYSVGIGQISSEVPQNLSASRPQDRQFILSSKKLLLSDSGFYLCAWSVWGARSEQFFGPGTRLTVL.

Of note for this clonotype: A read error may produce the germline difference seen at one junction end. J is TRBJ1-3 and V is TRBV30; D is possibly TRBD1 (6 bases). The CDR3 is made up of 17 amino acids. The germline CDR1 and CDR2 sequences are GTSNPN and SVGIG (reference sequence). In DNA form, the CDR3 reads TGTGCCGGGAGATTCCGGGACATTACTGACTCTGGAAACACCATATATTTT. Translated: CAGRFRDITDSGNTIYF.

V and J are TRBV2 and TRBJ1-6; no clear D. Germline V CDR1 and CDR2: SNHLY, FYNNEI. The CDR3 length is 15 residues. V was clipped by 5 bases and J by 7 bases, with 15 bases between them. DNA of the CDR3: TGTGCCAGCAGTACGACCGACGTTGGCAATTCACCCCTCCACTTT. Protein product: CASSTTDVGNSPLHF.

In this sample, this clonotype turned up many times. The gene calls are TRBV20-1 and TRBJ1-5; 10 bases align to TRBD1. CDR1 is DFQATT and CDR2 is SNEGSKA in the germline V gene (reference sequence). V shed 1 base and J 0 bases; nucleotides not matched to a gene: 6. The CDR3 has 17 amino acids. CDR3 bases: TGCAGTGCTAGAGGACAGGGGGCCGTATATAGCAATCAGCCCCAGCATTTT. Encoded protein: CSARGQGAVYSNQPQHF.

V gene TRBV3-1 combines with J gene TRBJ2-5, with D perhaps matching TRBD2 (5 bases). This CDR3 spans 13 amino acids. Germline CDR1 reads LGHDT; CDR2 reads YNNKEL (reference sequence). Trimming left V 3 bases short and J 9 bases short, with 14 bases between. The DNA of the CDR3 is TGTGCCAGCAGCCAGGGTGGCACTAGGGCCCAGTACTTC. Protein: CASSQGGTRAQYF.

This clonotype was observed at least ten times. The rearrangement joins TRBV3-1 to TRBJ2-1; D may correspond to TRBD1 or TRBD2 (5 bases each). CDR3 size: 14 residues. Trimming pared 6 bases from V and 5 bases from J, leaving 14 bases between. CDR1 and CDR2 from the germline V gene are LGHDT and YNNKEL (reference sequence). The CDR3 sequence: CASRLRDRHNEQFF. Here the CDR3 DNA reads TGTGCCAGCAGGCTCCGGGACCGACACAATGAGCAGTTCTTC.

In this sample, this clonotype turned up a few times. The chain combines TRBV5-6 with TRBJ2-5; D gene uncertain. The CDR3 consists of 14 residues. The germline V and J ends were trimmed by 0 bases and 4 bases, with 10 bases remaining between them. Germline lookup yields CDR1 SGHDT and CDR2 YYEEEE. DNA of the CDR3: TGTGCCAGCAGCTTGGTAGCCGTTCGAGAGACCCAGTACTTC. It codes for CASSLVAVRETQYF.

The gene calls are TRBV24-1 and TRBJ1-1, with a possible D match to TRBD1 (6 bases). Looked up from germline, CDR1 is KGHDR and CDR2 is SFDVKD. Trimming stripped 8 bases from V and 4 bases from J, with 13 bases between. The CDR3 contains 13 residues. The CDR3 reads CATTGGLGTEAFF. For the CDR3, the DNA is TGTGCCACCACGGGGGGGCTGGGCACTGAAGCTTTCTTT.

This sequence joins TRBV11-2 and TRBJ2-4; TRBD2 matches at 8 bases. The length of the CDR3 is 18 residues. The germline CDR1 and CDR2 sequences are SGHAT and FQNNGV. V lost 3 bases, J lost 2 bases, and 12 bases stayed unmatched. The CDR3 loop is CASSLGGLAGWSKNIQYF. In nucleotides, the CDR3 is TGTGCCAGCAGCTTGGGGGGGCTAGCGGGTTGGTCCAAAAACATTCAGTACTTC.

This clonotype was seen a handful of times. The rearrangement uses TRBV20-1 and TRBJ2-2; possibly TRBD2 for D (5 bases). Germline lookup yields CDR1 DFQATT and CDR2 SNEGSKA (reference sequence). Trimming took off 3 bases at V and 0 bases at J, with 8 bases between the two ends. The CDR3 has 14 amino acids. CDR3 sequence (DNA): TGCAGTGCTAGTTTTAGCGCGAACACCGGGGAGCTGTTTTTT. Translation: CSASFSANTGELFF.